This is a list of T cell receptor beta chains from one sample in a study of blood T cell repertoires in COVID-19. Assay used: immunoSEQ multiplex PCR; TCRdb lists only in-frame clones, some missing. The sample lists roughly 150,000 clones, over 80% occurring once. The sequenced material came from PBMCs or T cells enriched from blood (not recorded which). The receptors were sampled from a man aged 65 to 79 who had been exposed to COVID-19. The CDR3 runs from the conserved cysteine through the conserved F or W. A D gene is named only where the DNA matches it firmly. Rows give clone size only sometimes, using once, few, many, or a class for an expanded clone.

j_call,clone_size,d_call,v_call,cdr3_nt,cdr3_aa
TRBJ1-5,-,-,TRBV18,TGTGCCAGCTCCACCGGGGGGGGTGTGACCCAGCATTTT,CASSTGGGVTQHF
TRBJ2-2,many,TRBD2,TRBV6-2/TRBV6-3,TGTGCCAGCAGTTACTACAGGACTAGCGGGGCGAACACCGGGGAGCTGTTTTTT,CASSYYRTSGANTGELFF
TRBJ2-2,-,TRBD2,TRBV7-2,TGTGCCAGCAGCTTAGCGCTGACTAGCGGGAGTCGCCCCGGGGAGCTGTTTTTT,CASSLALTSGSRPGELFF
TRBJ1-2,-,TRBD1,TRBV7-2,TGTGCCAGCAGCTTAGGGTGGCAGGGGGCTGGCGGCTACACCTTC,CASSLGWQGAGGYTF
TRBJ2-2,-,TRBD2,TRBV3-1/TRBV3-2,TGTGCCAGCAGCCGGGGAGGACTAGCGGGGAACACCGGGGAGCTGTTTTTT,CASSRGGLAGNTGELFF
TRBJ2-3,-,-,TRBV9,TGTGCCAGCAGCGTAGCACTGAAATCCCTTAGCACAGATACGCAGTATTTT,CASSVALKSLSTDTQYF
TRBJ1-1,-,TRBD1,TRBV6-5,TGTGCCAGCACCTACAGGGGGTCAGGTGAAGCTTTCTTT,CASTYRGSGEAFF
TRBJ2-2,once,TRBD1,TRBV4-1,TGCGCCAGCAGCAGACACGGTTTGCAGGGGGCTGACACCGGGGAGCTGTTTTTT,CASSRHGLQGADTGELFF
TRBJ2-1,-,TRBD2,TRBV19,TGTGCCAGTAGTATAGCCGCAGTGGCTAGCGGGACATCTTACAATGAGCAGTTCTTC,CASSIAAVASGTSYNEQFF
TRBJ1-6,-,TRBD1,TRBV19,TGTGCCAGTAGTATGGGTGACAGGGTAAATTCACCCCTCCACTTT,CASSMGDRVNSPLHF
TRBJ2-5,-,-,TRBV7-6,TGTGCCAGCAGCTTAGGAGGAGGGCCACTCCCGGGAGAGACCCAGTACTTC,CASSLGGGPLPGETQYF
TRBJ2-3,-,TRBD2,TRBV6-1,TGTGCCAGCAGTGAACAAGCGGGAGTGGGGACAGATACGCAGTATTTT,CASSEQAGVGTDTQYF
TRBJ2-2,-,-,TRBV27,TGTGCCAGCAGTTTAATGGGAGGGAACACCGGGGAGCTGTTTTTT,CASSLMGGNTGELFF
TRBJ2-7,medium-sized,-,TRBV7-2,TGTGCCAGCAGCTTCTTCCTCTCCTACGAGCAGTACTTC,CASSFFLSYEQYF
TRBJ1-1,-,-,TRBV28,TGTGCCAGCAGTTTTTCCCCCCCGAGAGTTGAAGCTTTCTTT,CASSFSPPRVEAFF
TRBJ2-2,-,TRBD1,TRBV6-2/TRBV6-3,TGTGCCAGCAGCAGAACAGGGGACCGCTACACCGGGGAGCTGTTTTTT,CASSRTGDRYTGELFF
TRBJ1-4,-,TRBD1,TRBV2,TGTGCCAGCAGTGACAGGACAGGGTTTTTAAAACTGTTTTTT,CASSDRTGFLKLFF
TRBJ2-1,-,TRBD2,TRBV28,TGTGCCAGCAGTCCGCTAGCGGGAGAGGCCTACAATGAGCAGTTCTTC,CASSPLAGEAYNEQFF
TRBJ2-7,-,-,TRBV5-4,TGTGCCAGCAGCTTGGAAGGTAGCAGCTACGAGCAGTACTTC,CASSLEGSSYEQYF
TRBJ1-2,-,TRBD1,TRBV7-2,TGTGCCAGCAGCTTAGGTTCAGGGGGGATATCGATGAACTATGGCTACACCTTC,CASSLGSGGISMNYGYTF
TRBJ2-5,-,-,TRBV6-5,TGTGCCAGCAGTCCCTCATTTACTGGTTTAGAGACCCAGTACTTC,CASSPSFTGLETQYF
TRBJ1-2,-,-,TRBV28,TGTGCCAGCAACAGGGATGGCTACACCTTC,CASNRDGYTF
TRBJ2-4,-,-,TRBV6-2/TRBV6-3,TGTGCCAGCAGTTACCCTCCAAATGAGTTCCTAGCCAAAAACATTCAGTACTTC,CASSYPPNEFLAKNIQYF
TRBJ2-3,-,-,TRBV12-3/TRBV12-4,TGTGCCAGCAAACTTACGACAGATACGCAGTATTTT,CASKLTTDTQYF
TRBJ2-3,-,-,TRBV9,TGTGCCAGCAGCGTAAGGGGTGACAGCACAGATACGCAGTATTTT,CASSVRGDSTDTQYF
TRBJ1-2,-,TRBD1,TRBV30,TGTGCCTGGAGGGGGCGGACAGGGAGCAATGGCTACACCTTC,CAWRGRTGSNGYTF
TRBJ2-3,-,TRBD2,TRBV18,TGTGCCAGCTCACCATATAGCGGGAGTTTTAGCACAGATACGCAGTATTTT,CASSPYSGSFSTDTQYF
TRBJ1-6,-,TRBD1,TRBV10-2,TGCGCCAGCAGTGAGTCATGGACAGGGGGCCATAATTCACCCCTCCACTTT,CASSESWTGGHNSPLHF
TRBJ2-7,-,-,TRBV3-1/TRBV3-2,TGTGCCAGCAGCCAGACAGCCTACGAGCAGTACTTC,CASSQTAYEQYF
TRBJ1-2,-,TRBD1,TRBV7-2,TGTGCCAGCAGCTTAGACCGGGACAGTGGCTACACCTTC,CASSLDRDSGYTF
TRBJ1-1,-,TRBD1,TRBV6-4,TGTGCCAGCCGGGACAGCTCAATGAACACTGAAGCTTTCTTT,CASRDSSMNTEAFF